This T cell receptor (beta chain) is drawn from a study of T cell responses to AZD1222 COVID-19 vaccine. Notes on the study in general: The sample set comprised mostly white British donors with more females, and clonal diversity was possibly underestimated. Mapped onto spike, vaccine-associated CD4 TCRs spanned it and were dominant at 160-218 and 743-854. Targeting of unmutated variant regions was reportedly seen in nearly half of spike-specific TCRs.

In regard to this clone: The target antigen is unknown.

The germline V gene encodes CDR1 SGHAT and CDR2 FQNNGV. This CDR3 is 14 amino acids long. Trimming removed 4 bases from V and 7 bases from J; junction bases left unmatched: 4. Measured with immunoSEQ multiplex PCR; TCRdb has only the in-frame clones, and not every one. The sample lists about 130,000 clones, around 90% occurring once. J is TRBJ2-2 and V is TRBV11-2, with 9 bases fitting TRBD2. Material: peripheral blood, obtained on day 0 of AZD1222 vaccination. The clonotype comes from an adult in good health. The CDR3 loop reads CASSSLAGYGELFF. The CDR3 DNA is TGTGCCAGCAGCTCCCTAGCGGGGTACGGGGAGCTGTTTTTT.